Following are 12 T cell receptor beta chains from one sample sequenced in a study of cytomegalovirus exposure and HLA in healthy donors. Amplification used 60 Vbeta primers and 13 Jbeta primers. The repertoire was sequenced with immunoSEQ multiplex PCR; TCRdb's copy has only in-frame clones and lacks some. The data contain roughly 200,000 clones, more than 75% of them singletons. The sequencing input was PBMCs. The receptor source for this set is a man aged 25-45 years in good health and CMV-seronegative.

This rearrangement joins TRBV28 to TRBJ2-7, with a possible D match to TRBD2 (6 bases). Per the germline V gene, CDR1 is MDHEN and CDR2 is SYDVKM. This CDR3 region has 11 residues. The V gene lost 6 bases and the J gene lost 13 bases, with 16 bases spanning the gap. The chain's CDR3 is CASSASGLPYF. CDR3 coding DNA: TGTGCCAGCAGCGCCTCGGGACTGCCTTACTTC.

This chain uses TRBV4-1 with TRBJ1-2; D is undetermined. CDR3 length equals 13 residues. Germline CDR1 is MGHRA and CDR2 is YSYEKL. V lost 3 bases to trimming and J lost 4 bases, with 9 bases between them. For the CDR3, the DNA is TGCGCCAGCAGCCAGACGACGGGCTATGGCTACACCTTC. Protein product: CASSQTTGYGYTF.

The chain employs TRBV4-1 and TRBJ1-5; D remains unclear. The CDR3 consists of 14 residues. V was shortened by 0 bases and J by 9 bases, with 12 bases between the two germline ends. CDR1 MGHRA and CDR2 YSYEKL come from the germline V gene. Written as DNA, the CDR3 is TGCGCCAGCAGCCAAGATTATTCCGTCCCGCCCCAGCATTTT. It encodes CASSQDYSVPPQHF.

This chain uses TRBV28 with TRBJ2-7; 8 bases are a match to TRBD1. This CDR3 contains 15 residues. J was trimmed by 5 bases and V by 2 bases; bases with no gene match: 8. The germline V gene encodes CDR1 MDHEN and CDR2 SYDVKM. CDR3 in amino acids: CASSLRDRLIHEQYF. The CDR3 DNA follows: TGTGCCAGCAGTTTAAGGGACAGGTTGATTCACGAGCAGTACTTC.

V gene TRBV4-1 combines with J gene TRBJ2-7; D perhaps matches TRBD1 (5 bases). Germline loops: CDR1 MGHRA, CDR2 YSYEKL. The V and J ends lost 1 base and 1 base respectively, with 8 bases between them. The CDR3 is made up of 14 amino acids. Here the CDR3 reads CASSQGRGSYEQYF. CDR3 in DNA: TGCGCCAGCAGCCAAGGTAGGGGATCCTACGAGCAGTACTTC.

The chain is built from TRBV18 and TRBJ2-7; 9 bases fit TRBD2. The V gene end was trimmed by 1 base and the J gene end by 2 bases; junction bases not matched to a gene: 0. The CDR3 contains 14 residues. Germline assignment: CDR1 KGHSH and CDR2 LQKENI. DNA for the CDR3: TGTGCCAGCTCACCACTAGCGGGAGCCTACGAGCAGTACTTC. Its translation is CASSPLAGAYEQYF.

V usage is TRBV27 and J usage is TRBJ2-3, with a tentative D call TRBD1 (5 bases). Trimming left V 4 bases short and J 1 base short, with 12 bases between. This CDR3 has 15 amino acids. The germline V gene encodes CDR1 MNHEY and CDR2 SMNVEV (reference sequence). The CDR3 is CASSSWQGGTDTQYF. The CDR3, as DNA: TGTGCCAGCAGTTCGTGGCAGGGCGGCACAGATACGCAGTATTTT.

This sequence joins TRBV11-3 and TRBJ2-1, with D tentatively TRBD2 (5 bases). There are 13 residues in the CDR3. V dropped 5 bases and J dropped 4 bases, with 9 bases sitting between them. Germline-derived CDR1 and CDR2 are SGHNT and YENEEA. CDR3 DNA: TGTGCCAGCAGCCGGAGGTCTTACAATGAGCAGTTCTTC. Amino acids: CASSRRSYNEQFF.

CDR3: CASSPRPTGGVGETQYF. The CDR3 bases are TGTGCCAGCAGCCCCCGGCCGACAGGGGGCGTGGGAGAGACCCAGTACTTC. The chain combines TRBV13 with TRBJ2-5; 10 positions match TRBD1. Trimming removed 5 bases from V and 4 bases from J; junction bases left unmatched: 13. This CDR3 contains 17 residues. Germline V lookup: CDR1 PRHDT, CDR2 FYEKMQ (reference sequence).

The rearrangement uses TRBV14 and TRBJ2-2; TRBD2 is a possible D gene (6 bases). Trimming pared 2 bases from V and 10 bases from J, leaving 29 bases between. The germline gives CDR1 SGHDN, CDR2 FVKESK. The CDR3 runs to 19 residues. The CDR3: CASSQTLGFGGPTGEELFF. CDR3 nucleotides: TGTGCCAGCAGCCAAACGCTAGGGTTCGGGGGACCCACGGGTGAGGAGCTGTTTTTT.

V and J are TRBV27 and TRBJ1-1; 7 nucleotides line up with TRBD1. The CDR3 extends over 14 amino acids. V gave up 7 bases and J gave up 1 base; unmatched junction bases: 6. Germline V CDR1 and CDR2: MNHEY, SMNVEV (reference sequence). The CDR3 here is CASIRTGPNTEAFF. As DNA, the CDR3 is TGTGCCAGCATTAGGACAGGACCGAACACTGAAGCTTTCTTT.

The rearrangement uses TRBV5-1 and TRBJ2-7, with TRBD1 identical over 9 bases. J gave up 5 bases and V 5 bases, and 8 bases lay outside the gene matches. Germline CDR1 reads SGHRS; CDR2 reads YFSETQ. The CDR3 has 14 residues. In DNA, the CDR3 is TGCGCCAGCAGTCGGGACAGGGCTAGGGACGAGCAGTACTTC. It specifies CASSRDRARDEQYF.